This record concerns one TCR beta chain sequence. The same CDR3 also results from other DNA sequences found in this sample. Under the authors' procedure: Nucleated cell number was recorded as an estimate derived from reference gene primer amplification. Libraries were prepared by immunoSEQ multiplex PCR; TCRdb keeps only in-frame clonotypes and omits some of them. The D gene and trimming were derived from the DNA, and the V and J assignments and clone size from that table. The table includes approximately 200,000 clones, 83% detected once. This record belongs to a study of blood T cell repertoires in COVID-19. Study-wide context: Sites across the United States, Italy and Spain contributed samples from acute and convalescent COVID-19. PBMCs, B-cell-depleted T cells, or T cells were the source of the cDNA or gDNA that made up the material.

The V end was cut by 3 bases, the J end by 1 base, with 7 bases between. The CDR3 sequence is 13 residues long. The V gene's germline CDR1 is KGHSH and CDR2 LQKENI. The receptor's source is a woman between 45 and 65 years old with acute or convalescent COVID-19. The chain employs TRBV18 and TRBJ2-7, with D possibly TRBD1 on 6 matching bases. Specimen: peripheral blood. The CDR3 DNA reads TGTGCCAGCTCACCCGGACAGTCCTACGAGCAGTACTTC. Amino acid sequence: CASSPGQSYEQYF.